This is a list of T cell receptor beta chains from one sample in a study of identical twins. TCRdb re-analysed the 5' RACE reads in MiXCR, keeping a single row per CDR3 protein. The sample yields 600,000 to 700,000 distinct CDR3 sequences, 20% to 25% seen once. This sample also belongs to another study, concerning T cells expressing NK-cell markers.

Sequencing was carried out using PBMCs. These receptors came from a woman under 30 in good health. Each CDR3 is given with its conserved first and last residue. The D gene is left open where the match is weak. Only some rows state a clone size, as once, few, many or a class for expanded clones.

d_gene,abundance,v_gene,j_gene,CDR3nt,CDR3aa
NA,few,TRBV6-1,TRBJ1-2,TGTGCCAGCAGTGTATTCCCTTCCCTCCATGGCTATGGCTACACCTTC,CASSVFPSLHGYGYTF
TRBD2,NA,TRBV30,TRBJ2-5,TGTGCCTGGGTAAAAGCGGGAGGATCCCAAGAGACCCAGTACTTC,CAWVKAGGSQETQYF
NA,many,TRBV29-1,TRBJ1-2,TGCAGCGTTGGGTCGGCTGGAGGCTACACCTTC,CSVGSAGGYTF
TRBD2,NA,TRBV12-3/TRBV12-4,TRBJ2-3,TGTGCCAGCAGTTTAGCGGGACTAGTCCCAGATACGCAGTATTTT,CASSLAGLVPDTQYF
TRBD2,NA,TRBV7-9,TRBJ2-2,TGTGCCAGCAGCCATCTAACCGGGACTATTGCCACCGGGGAGCTGTTTTTT,CASSHLTGTIATGELFF
NA,many,TRBV12-3/TRBV12-4,TRBJ2-1,TGTGCCAGTTACAGGACAGCCGTTTACAATGAGCAGTTCTTC,CASYRTAVYNEQFF
NA,once,TRBV15,TRBJ2-1,TGTGCCACCAGCAGAGTTTTATCGGTATACAATGAGCAGTTCTTC,CATSRVLSVYNEQFF
TRBD2,NA,TRBV10-1,TRBJ2-3,TGCGCCAGCAGTGAGGGACTAGCGGCCTCCACAGATACGCAGTATTTT,CASSEGLAASTDTQYF
NA,NA,TRBV4-3,TRBJ1-6,TGCGCCAGCAGCCCCCAGGGCCGTAATTCACCCCTCCACTTT,CASSPQGRNSPLHF
NA,few,TRBV5-1,TRBJ2-7,TGCGCCAGCAGCTTCGAGGCCCCCTACGAGCAGTACTTC,CASSFEAPYEQYF
TRBD2,NA,TRBV24-1,TRBJ2-5,TGTGCCACCAGTGATCATGGACTAGCGGGAGCAGAGACCCAGTACTTC,CATSDHGLAGAETQYF
NA,NA,TRBV7-6,TRBJ2-7,TGTGCCAGCAGCTTAGGGAGGGCGGGTTCGAGGGACGAGCAGTACTTC,CASSLGRAGSRDEQYF
NA,few,TRBV20-1,TRBJ2-2,TGCAGTGCTAGAGATAGGGTCCTTAACACCGGGGAGCTGTTTTTT,CSARDRVLNTGELFF
NA,once,TRBV5-6,TRBJ2-2,TGTGCCAGCAGCTGGACCGGACTTAGTGGCGTCGGGGAGCTGTTTTTT,CASSWTGLSGVGELFF
NA,few,TRBV6-5,TRBJ2-1,TGTGCCAGCAGTTGGGGCAGTATCAGTGAGCAGTTCTTC,CASSWGSISEQFF
NA,few,TRBV5-1,TRBJ2-7,TGCGCCAGCAGCCTCCTTACGGACTCCTACGAGCAGTACTTC,CASSLLTDSYEQYF
TRBD1,NA,TRBV20-1,TRBJ2-3,TGCAGTGCTAAAGACAGGGTTTGGACAGATACGCAGTATTTT,CSAKDRVWTDTQYF
TRBD1,NA,TRBV20-1,TRBJ2-1,TGCAGTGCTGTCCGGGACAGCGTCGGCAATGAGCAGTTCTTC,CSAVRDSVGNEQFF
NA,NA,TRBV7-9,TRBJ2-7,TGTGCCAGCAGCTCTGACGGGCAGTACTTC,CASSSDGQYF
NA,NA,TRBV6-5,TRBJ2-7,TGTGCCAGCCATGGAGCCTACGAGCAGTACTTC,CASHGAYEQYF